Listed below are T cell receptor beta chains from one sample, sequenced in a study of cytomegalovirus exposure and HLA in healthy donors. TCRdb's table, derived via immunoSEQ multiplex PCR, lists solely in-frame clones and lacks some. The sample lists fewer than 250,000 clones, 60% to 80% occurring once. Source material: PBMCs. The receptors here all came from a man younger than 30 in good health and CMV-seronegative. Both conserved end residues are part of each CDR3. D genes are given only for firm matches. Clone size is given for some rows only: seen once, a few or many times, or a class if the clone is expanded.

J gene: TRBJ2-5
clone size: few
D gene: TRBD1
V gene: TRBV19
CDR3 DNA: TGTGCCAGTAGTAGAGGACAGGGATTTGAGACCCAGTACTTC
CDR3 protein: CASSRGQGFETQYF

J gene: TRBJ1-4
clone size: .
D gene: .
V gene: TRBV28
CDR3 DNA: TGTGCCAGCAGTTTAGGAGGGGCTAATGAAAAACTGTTTTTT
CDR3 protein: CASSLGGANEKLFF

J gene: TRBJ2-7
clone size: .
D gene: TRBD2
V gene: TRBV28
CDR3 DNA: TGTGCCAGCAGCTACGGACTAGCGGGAGGTGAGGAGCAGTACTTC
CDR3 protein: CASSYGLAGGEEQYF

J gene: TRBJ2-5
clone size: .
D gene: .
V gene: TRBV7-9
CDR3 DNA: TGTGCCAGCAGCTTCGGCCAAGAGACCCAGTACTTC
CDR3 protein: CASSFGQETQYF

J gene: TRBJ2-3
clone size: once
D gene: .
V gene: TRBV30
CDR3 DNA: TGTGCCTGGAGTGGCCCGATCTACACAGATACGCAGTATTTT
CDR3 protein: CAWSGPIYTDTQYF

J gene: TRBJ1-2
clone size: .
D gene: .
V gene: TRBV2
CDR3 DNA: TGTGCCAGCAGTGATGTATCAGGGGAGAACTATGGCTACACCTTC
CDR3 protein: CASSDVSGENYGYTF

J gene: TRBJ2-6
clone size: .
D gene: .
V gene: TRBV6-1
CDR3 DNA: TGTGCCAGCAAGCTCTCTGGGGCCAACGTCCTGACTTTC
CDR3 protein: CASKLSGANVLTF

J gene: TRBJ1-1
clone size: .
D gene: .
V gene: TRBV7-2
CDR3 DNA: TGTGCCAGCAGCTTTATGGAATCAGGGTGGGGCACTGAAGCTTTCTTT
CDR3 protein: CASSFMESGWGTEAFF

J gene: TRBJ2-1
clone size: .
D gene: TRBD1
V gene: TRBV6-5
CDR3 DNA: TGTGCCAGCAGTTCTGGGACAGGGCGGCCCTACAATGAGCAGTTCTTC
CDR3 protein: CASSSGTGRPYNEQFF

J gene: TRBJ2-1
clone size: .
D gene: TRBD2
V gene: TRBV14
CDR3 DNA: TGTGCCAGCAGCCAAGATAAGATGACTAGCGGGAGGATCTACAATGAGCAGTTCTTC
CDR3 protein: CASSQDKMTSGRIYNEQFF